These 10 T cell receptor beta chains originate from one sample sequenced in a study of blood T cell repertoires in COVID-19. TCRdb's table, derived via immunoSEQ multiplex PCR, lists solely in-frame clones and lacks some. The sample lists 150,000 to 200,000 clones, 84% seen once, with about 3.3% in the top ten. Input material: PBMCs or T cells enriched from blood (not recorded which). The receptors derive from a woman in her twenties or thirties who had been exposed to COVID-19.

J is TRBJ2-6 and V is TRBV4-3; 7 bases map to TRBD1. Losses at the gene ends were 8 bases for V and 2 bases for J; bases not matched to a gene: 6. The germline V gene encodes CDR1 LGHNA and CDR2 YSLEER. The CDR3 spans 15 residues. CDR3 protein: CASGLGTAGANVLTF. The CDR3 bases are TGCGCCAGCGGCCTAGGGACAGCTGGGGCCAACGTCCTGACTTTC.

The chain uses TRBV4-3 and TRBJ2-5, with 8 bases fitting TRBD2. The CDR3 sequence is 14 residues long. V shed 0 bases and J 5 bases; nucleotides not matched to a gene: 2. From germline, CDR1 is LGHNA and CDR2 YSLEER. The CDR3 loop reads CASSQEGTRETQYF. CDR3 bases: TGCGCCAGCAGCCAAGAGGGGACTAGGGAGACCCAGTACTTC.

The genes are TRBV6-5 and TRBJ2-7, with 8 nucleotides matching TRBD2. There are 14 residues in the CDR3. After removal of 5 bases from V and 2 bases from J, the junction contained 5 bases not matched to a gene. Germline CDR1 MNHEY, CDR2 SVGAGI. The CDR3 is CASSRTSRTYEQYF. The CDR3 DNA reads TGTGCCAGCAGTCGGACTAGCCGGACCTACGAGCAGTACTTC.

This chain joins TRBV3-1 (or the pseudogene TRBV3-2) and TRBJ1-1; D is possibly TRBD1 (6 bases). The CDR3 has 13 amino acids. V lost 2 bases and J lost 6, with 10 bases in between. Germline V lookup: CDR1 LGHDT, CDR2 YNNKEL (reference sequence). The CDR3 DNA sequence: TGTGCCAGCAGCCAAAAGGGGGTTTCTGAAGCTTTCTTT. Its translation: CASSQKGVSEAFF.

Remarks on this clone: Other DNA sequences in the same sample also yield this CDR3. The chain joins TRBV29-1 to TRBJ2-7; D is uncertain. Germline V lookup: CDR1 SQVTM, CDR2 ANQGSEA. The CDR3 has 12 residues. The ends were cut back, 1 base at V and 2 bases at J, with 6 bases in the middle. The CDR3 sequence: CSVEGQAYEQYF. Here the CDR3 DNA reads TGCAGCGTTGAAGGGCAGGCCTACGAGCAGTACTTC.

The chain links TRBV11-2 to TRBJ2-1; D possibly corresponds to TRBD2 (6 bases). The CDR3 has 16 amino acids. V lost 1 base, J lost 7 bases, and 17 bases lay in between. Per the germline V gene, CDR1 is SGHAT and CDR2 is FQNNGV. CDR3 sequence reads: CASSLVLRGFGNEQFF. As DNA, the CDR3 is TGTGCCAGCAGCTTAGTCCTGCGGGGCTTTGGGAATGAGCAGTTCTTC.

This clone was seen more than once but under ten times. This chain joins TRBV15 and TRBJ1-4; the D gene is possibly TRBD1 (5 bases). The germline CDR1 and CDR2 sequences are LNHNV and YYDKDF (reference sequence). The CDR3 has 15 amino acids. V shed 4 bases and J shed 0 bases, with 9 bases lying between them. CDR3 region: CATSTDRTTNEKLFF. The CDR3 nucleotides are TGTGCCACCAGCACAGACAGAACAACTAATGAAAAACTGTTTTTT.

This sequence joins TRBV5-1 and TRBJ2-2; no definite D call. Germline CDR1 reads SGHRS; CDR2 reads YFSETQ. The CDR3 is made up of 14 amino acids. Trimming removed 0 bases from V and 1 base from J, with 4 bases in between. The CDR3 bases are TGCGCCAGCAGCTTGGCGAGGAACACCGGGGAGCTGTTTTTT. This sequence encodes CASSLARNTGELFF. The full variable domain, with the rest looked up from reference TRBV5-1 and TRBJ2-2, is KAGVTQTPRYLIKTRGQQVTLSCSPISGHRSVSWYQQTPGQGLQFLFEYFSETQRNKGNFPGRFSGRQFSNSRSEMNVSTLELGDSALYLCASSLARNTGELFFGEGSRLTVL.

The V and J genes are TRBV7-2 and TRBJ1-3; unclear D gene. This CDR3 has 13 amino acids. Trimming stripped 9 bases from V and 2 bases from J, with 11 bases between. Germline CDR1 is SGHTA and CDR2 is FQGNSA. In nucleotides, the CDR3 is TGTGCCAGTAAGCTTACGGCTGGAAACACCATATATTTT. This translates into CASKLTAGNTIYF.

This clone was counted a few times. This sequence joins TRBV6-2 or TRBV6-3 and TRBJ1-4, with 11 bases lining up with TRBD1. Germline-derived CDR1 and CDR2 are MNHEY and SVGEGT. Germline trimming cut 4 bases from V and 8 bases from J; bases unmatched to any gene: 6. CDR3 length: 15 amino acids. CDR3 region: CASSWTGGSGEKLFF. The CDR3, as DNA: TGTGCCAGCAGTTGGACAGGGGGCTCTGGAGAAAAACTGTTTTTT.